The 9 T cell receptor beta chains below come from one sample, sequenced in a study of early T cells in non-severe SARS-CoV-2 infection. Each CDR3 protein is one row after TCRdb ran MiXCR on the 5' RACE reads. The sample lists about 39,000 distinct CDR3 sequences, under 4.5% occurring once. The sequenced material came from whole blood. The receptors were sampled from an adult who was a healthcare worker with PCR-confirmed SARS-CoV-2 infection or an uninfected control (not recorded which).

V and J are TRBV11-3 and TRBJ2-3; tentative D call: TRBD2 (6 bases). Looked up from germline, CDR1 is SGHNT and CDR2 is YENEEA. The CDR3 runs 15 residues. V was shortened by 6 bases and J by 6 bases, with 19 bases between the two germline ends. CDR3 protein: CASRSPWRERDTQYF. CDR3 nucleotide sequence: TGTGCCAGCAGGAGTCCGTGGCGGGAACGTGATACGCAGTATTTT.

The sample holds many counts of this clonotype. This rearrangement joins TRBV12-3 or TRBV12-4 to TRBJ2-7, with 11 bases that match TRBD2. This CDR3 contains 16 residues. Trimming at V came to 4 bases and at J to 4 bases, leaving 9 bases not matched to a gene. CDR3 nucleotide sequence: TGTGCCAGCAGTTCCCGACTAGCGGGAAAGTGGTACGAGCAGTACTTC. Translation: CASSSRLAGKWYEQYF.

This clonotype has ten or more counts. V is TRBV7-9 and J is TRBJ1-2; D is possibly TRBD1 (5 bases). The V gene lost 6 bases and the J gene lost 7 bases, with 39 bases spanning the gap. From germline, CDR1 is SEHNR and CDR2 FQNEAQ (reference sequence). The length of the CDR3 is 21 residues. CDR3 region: CASRQDGRTMATENPGSGYTF. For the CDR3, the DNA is TGTGCCAGCAGACAGGACGGCCGAACTATGGCTACGGAAAATCCGGGGTCTGGCTACACCTTC.

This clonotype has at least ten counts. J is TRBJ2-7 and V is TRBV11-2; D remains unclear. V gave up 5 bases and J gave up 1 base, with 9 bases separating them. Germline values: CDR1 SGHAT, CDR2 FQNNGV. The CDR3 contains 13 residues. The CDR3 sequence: CASSAPESYEQYF. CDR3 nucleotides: TGTGCCAGCAGCGCCCCAGAATCCTACGAGCAGTACTTC.

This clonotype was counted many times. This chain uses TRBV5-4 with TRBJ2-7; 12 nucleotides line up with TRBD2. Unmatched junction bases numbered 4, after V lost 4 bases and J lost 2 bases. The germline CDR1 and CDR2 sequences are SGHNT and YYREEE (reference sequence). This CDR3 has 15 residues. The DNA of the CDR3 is TGTGCCAGCAGCCCCGGGACTAGCGGGCCCTACGAGCAGTACTTC. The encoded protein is CASSPGTSGPYEQYF.

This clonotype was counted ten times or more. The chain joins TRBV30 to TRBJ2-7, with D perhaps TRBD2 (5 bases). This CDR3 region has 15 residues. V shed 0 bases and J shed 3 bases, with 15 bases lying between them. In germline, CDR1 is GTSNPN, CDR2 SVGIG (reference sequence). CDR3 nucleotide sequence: TGTGCCTGGAGTGTACTAGGATCGCGAGACTACGAGCAGTACTTC. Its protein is CAWSVLGSRDYEQYF. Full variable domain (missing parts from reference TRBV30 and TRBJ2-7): SQTIHQWPATLVQPVGSPLSLECTVEGTSNPNLYWYRQAAGRGLQLLFYSVGIGQISSEVPQNLSASRPQDRQFILSSKKLLLSDSGFYLCAWSVLGSRDYEQYFGPGTRLTVT.

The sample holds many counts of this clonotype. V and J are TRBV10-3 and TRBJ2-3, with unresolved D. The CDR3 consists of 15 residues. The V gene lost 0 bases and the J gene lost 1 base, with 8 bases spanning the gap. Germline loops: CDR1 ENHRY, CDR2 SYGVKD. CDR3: CAISESDLRTDTQYF. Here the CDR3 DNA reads TGTGCCATCAGTGAGTCGGATCTACGCACAGATACGCAGTATTTT.

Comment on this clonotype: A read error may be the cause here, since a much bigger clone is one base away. CDR3 in DNA: TGTGCCAGCGGGTACTCTGGGGCCAACGACCTGACTTTC. Protein sequence: CASGYSGANDLTF. This chain joins TRBV27 and TRBJ2-6; perhaps TRBD1 as D (5 bases). CDR1 MNHEY and CDR2 SMNVEV come from the germline V gene (reference sequence). The CDR3 loop spans 13 amino acids.

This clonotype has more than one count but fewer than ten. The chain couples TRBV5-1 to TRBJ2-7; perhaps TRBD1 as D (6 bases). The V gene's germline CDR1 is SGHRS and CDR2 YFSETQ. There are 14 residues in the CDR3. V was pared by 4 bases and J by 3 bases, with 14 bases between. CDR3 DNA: TGCGCCAGCAGCCTACGGGACAAGATCTACGAGCAGTACTTC. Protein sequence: CASSLRDKIYEQYF.